The TCR beta chain under discussion was sequenced for a study of blood T cell repertoires in COVID-19. Study context: Spain, Italy and the United States supplied samples that represented acute and convalescent COVID-19. Sample material is recorded as cDNA or gDNA derived from T cells, B-cell-depleted T cells, or PBMCs.

CDR1 and CDR2 (germline): SGDLS, YYNGEE. Between the trimmed V and J ends, which lost 1 base and 6 bases, there was a span of 10 bases. The CDR3 covers 14 residues. Per the authors' pipeline: For nucleated cells, counts were estimated from reference gene primer amplification. Here immunoSEQ multiplex PCR was the method, and the copy in TCRdb shows in-frame clones only, minus some. V and J calls and clone size are as listed in that table; D and trimming were resolved from the DNA. The top ten hold about 11% of the sample, which has 80,000 to 100,000 clones, approximately 82% seen once. Specimen: peripheral blood. This chain joins TRBV9 and TRBJ1-4; D is unresolved. The clonotype originates from a man between 65 and 79 years old with active or convalescent COVID-19. The CDR3 here is CASSVLWADEKLFF. For the CDR3, the DNA is TGTGCCAGCAGCGTACTTTGGGCTGATGAAAAACTGTTTTTT.